This passage covers 25 T cell receptor beta chains from one sample sequenced in a study of cytomegalovirus exposure and HLA in healthy donors. PCR was performed using 60 Vbeta and 13 Jbeta primers. Using immunoSEQ multiplex PCR, the repertoire was profiled, and TCRdb retains in-frame clones only, with some absent. This table has around 150,000 clones, around three quarters appearing once. Sequencing was done on a sample of PBMCs. The receptor source for this set is a man in his forties in good health and CMV-seropositive.

The chain couples TRBV5-4 to TRBJ2-7; D ambiguous. Trimming left V 0 bases short and J 0 bases short, with 10 bases between. CDR1 and CDR2 from the germline V gene are SGHNT and YYREEE (reference sequence). The CDR3 covers 15 residues. The CDR3 DNA is TGTGCCAGCAGCTTGGCCGGTAGAAGCTCCTACGAGCAGTACTTC. Protein product: CASSLAGRSSYEQYF.

This clone has a handful of counts. The gene calls are TRBV7-2 and TRBJ1-1; possible D gene TRBD1, 5 bases. The CDR3 loop spans 15 amino acids. The germline CDR1 and CDR2 sequences are SGHTA and FQGNSA. Trimming stripped 5 bases from V and 3 bases from J, with 16 bases between. This chain's CDR3 is CASSADGGAYTEAFF. CDR3 DNA sequence: TGTGCCAGCAGCGCGGACGGAGGGGCTTACACTGAAGCTTTCTTT.

V is TRBV6-6 and J is TRBJ2-5, with D possibly TRBD2 on 6 matching bases. The germline V and J ends were trimmed by 2 bases and 5 bases, with 12 bases remaining between them. This CDR3 spans 14 amino acids. From germline, CDR1 is MNHNY and CDR2 SVGAGI (reference sequence). CDR3 DNA: TGTGCCAGCAGTTACACCCGACGGGGGGAGACCCAGTACTTC. Translating it yields CASSYTRRGETQYF.

V and J are TRBV4-3 and TRBJ2-5, with D perhaps TRBD2 (7 bases). V was shortened by 4 bases and J by 1 base, with 16 bases between the two germline ends. The germline V gene encodes CDR1 LGHNA and CDR2 YSLEER. The CDR3 covers 16 residues. The CDR3 sequence: CASSPTPGGLQETQYF. CDR3 coding DNA: TGCGCCAGCAGCCCAACTCCGGGGGGCCTCCAAGAGACCCAGTACTTC.

This rearrangement joins TRBV4-3 to TRBJ1-1, with a possible D match to TRBD1 (5 bases). V lost 1 base and J lost 5, with 11 bases in between. Germline CDR1 and CDR2: LGHNA and YSLEER. The length of the CDR3 is 14 residues. CDR3 loop: CASSQGRGRTEAFF. The CDR3 region has the DNA TGCGCCAGCAGCCAAGGGAGGGGAAGGACTGAAGCTTTCTTT.

The rearrangement links TRBV7-9 to TRBJ2-1, with 8 bases aligning to TRBD1. This CDR3 has 12 amino acids. V lost 8 bases, J lost 3 bases, and 0 bases stayed unmatched. Germline V gene lookup returns CDR1 SEHNR and CDR2 FQNEAQ (reference sequence). Here the CDR3 reads CASDRGYNEQFF. CDR3 bases: TGTGCCAGCGACAGGGGCTACAATGAGCAGTTCTTC.

V and J are TRBV5-1 and TRBJ2-5; 7 nucleotides match TRBD1. Trimming took 3 bases from V and 5 from J; bases not matched to a gene: 10. The CDR3 is made up of 15 amino acids. Germline V gene data show CDR1 as SGHRS and CDR2 as YFSETQ. The CDR3: CASSSSTGKTETQYF. The DNA for the CDR3 is TGCGCCAGCAGCTCTTCGACAGGGAAGACCGAGACCCAGTACTTC.

The chain joins TRBV7-2 to TRBJ2-7; D not resolved. With 1 base removed from V and 2 bases from J, the gap between germline ends came to 9 bases. The germline CDR1 and CDR2 sequences are SGHTA and FQGNSA. This CDR3 is 14 amino acids long. The CDR3 nucleotides are TGTGCCAGCAGCTTAGTTGGCGGTGCCTACGAGCAGTACTTC. This codes for CASSLVGGAYEQYF.

The chain is built from TRBV6-4 and TRBJ1-4; 8 bases line up with TRBD1. The CDR3 runs 18 residues. V lost 0 bases and J lost 0; bases outside the gene matches: 6. Germline CDR1 MRHNA, CDR2 SNTAGT. The CDR3 DNA sequence: TGTGCCAGCAGTGACTCCTTTGGACAGGGTGCAACTAATGAAAAACTGTTTTTT. This gives the protein CASSDSFGQGATNEKLFF.

CDR3 in DNA: TGTGCCAGCAAAGACAGGGGCAACTATGGCTACACCTTC. Translating gives CASKDRGNYGYTF. V is TRBV2 and J is TRBJ1-2, with TRBD1 identical over 8 bases. Germline V gene data show CDR1 as SNHLY and CDR2 as FYNNEI. The CDR3 contains 13 residues. V shed 7 bases, J shed 2 bases, and the junction held 3 bases outside the gene matches.

This clone showed up just a few times. The rearrangement uses TRBV2 and TRBJ1-2, with D possibly matching TRBD1 (5 bases). Germline assignment: CDR1 SNHLY and CDR2 FYNNEI. The CDR3 sequence is 16 residues long. Trimming removed 7 bases at V and 0 bases at J, with 18 bases between. The CDR3 sequence is CASIFAGGTTNYGYTF. The CDR3 nucleotides read TGTGCCAGCATCTTTGCGGGCGGGACCACTAACTATGGCTACACCTTC.

V is TRBV7-9 and J is TRBJ1-6, with TRBD1 matching over 9 bases. V was clipped by 5 bases and J by 7 bases; unmatched bases: 12. The CDR3 runs to 17 residues. Germline V lookup: CDR1 SEHNR, CDR2 FQNEAQ (reference sequence). For the CDR3, the DNA is TGTGCCAGCAGCCTTACTGGGGGGGGACAGGGAAATTCACCCCTCCACTTT. The encoded protein is CASSLTGGGQGNSPLHF.

This sequence joins TRBV18 and TRBJ1-5; D gene ambiguous. The CDR3 totals 14 residues. Germline-derived CDR1 and CDR2 are KGHSH and LQKENI. Trimming shortened V by 6 bases and J by 2 bases, and 11 bases separated the two germline ends. The CDR3 protein is CASSQRAGNQPQHF. In DNA form, the CDR3 reads TGTGCCAGCTCCCAGAGGGCGGGCAATCAGCCCCAGCATTTT.

CDR3 sequence: CASSQEFDSSYEQYF. CDR3 nucleotide sequence: TGCGCCAGCAGCCAAGAGTTCGACAGCTCCTACGAGCAGTACTTC. The chain couples TRBV4-3 to TRBJ2-7, with a tentative D call TRBD1 (5 bases). In germline, CDR1 is LGHNA, CDR2 YSLEER. The germline V and J ends were trimmed by 0 bases and 0 bases, with 9 bases remaining between them. The CDR3 totals 15 residues.

The chain recombines TRBV12-5 with TRBJ2-2, with D perhaps TRBD1 (5 bases). The CDR3 spans 18 residues. Trimming cost V 1 base and J 0 bases, with 15 bases left between them. Germline values: CDR1 LGHNT, CDR2 FRNRAP. The CDR3 DNA is TGTGCTAGTGGTTTGGCAACGACAGACCAATCGAACACCGGGGAGCTGTTTTTT. It is translated as CASGLATTDQSNTGELFF. Supplemented by reference TRBV12-5 and TRBJ2-2, the full variable domain reads DARVTQTPRHKVTEMGQEVTMRCQPILGHNTVFWYRQTMMQGLELLAYFRNRAPLDDSGMPKDRFSAEMPDATLATLKIQPSEPRDSAVYFCASGLATTDQSNTGELFFGEGSRLTVL.

The rearrangement joins TRBV27 to TRBJ2-7; 8 bases map to TRBD2. Germline V gene sequence: CDR1 MNHEY, CDR2 SMNVEV (reference sequence). The junction had 15 bases not matched to a gene; V was cut back by 6 bases and J by 5 bases. This CDR3 comprises 16 residues. DNA for the CDR3: TGTGCCAGCAGACTACTGAGCGGGGGTAAGAAAGACGAGCAGTACTTC. Translation gives CASRLLSGGKKDEQYF.

There are a few counts of this clone. V usage is TRBV5-6 and J usage is TRBJ1-3; D is possibly TRBD1 (6 bases). Between the trimmed V and J ends, which lost 4 bases and 5 bases, there was a span of 22 bases. This CDR3 is 17 amino acids long. Per germline, CDR1 SGHDT and CDR2 YYEEEE. CDR3 in amino acids: CASSGGPTGSPRNTIYF. The CDR3 bases are TGTGCCAGCAGCGGGGGCCCGACGGGGTCCCCCCGAAACACCATATATTTT.

The chain uses TRBV2 and TRBJ2-7; D might be TRBD1 (5 bases). Deletions cut 5 bases from V and 0 bases from J, with 14 bases between. Per the germline V gene, CDR1 is SNHLY and CDR2 is FYNNEI. CDR3 length: 15 residues. The CDR3 is CASSTGPLSSYEQYF. The CDR3, as DNA: TGTGCCAGCAGTACAGGTCCCCTGAGCTCCTACGAGCAGTACTTC.

In this sample, this clone turned up a few times. The V call is TRBV9, the J call TRBJ2-4; 8 nucleotides align to TRBD2. J gave up 2 bases and V 0 bases, and 7 bases lay outside the gene matches. CDR1 and CDR2 from the germline V gene are SGDLS and YYNGEE. This CDR3 spans 17 amino acids. CDR3 DNA: TGTGCCAGCAGCGTAGACGGGGGGGACGGGACCAAAAACATTCAGTACTTC. Amino acids: CASSVDGGDGTKNIQYF.

The chain employs TRBV7-9 and TRBJ2-5, with D maybe TRBD1 (7 bases). V lost 11 bases and J lost 5, with 18 bases in between. The CDR3 length is 13 residues. Germline V gives CDR1 SEHNR, CDR2 FQNEAQ (reference sequence). The CDR3 coding sequence is TGTGCCGCGCTTAAGGCAGGGGGGGAGACCCAGTACTTC. Residues: CAALKAGGETQYF.

The chain uses TRBV15 and TRBJ1-6; D is ambiguous. V was cut by 1 base and J by 0 bases, with 10 bases left in between. The CDR3 totals 17 residues. The germline gives CDR1 LNHNV, CDR2 YYDKDF (reference sequence). Written as DNA, the CDR3 is TGTGCCACCAGCAGAGTATTTCCGAGCTCCTATAATTCACCCCTCCACTTT. Its translation: CATSRVFPSSYNSPLHF.

V usage is TRBV18 and J usage is TRBJ1-3, with D possibly TRBD1 on 5 matching bases. V lost 5 bases and J lost 4, with 18 bases in between. Germline V gene data show CDR1 as KGHSH and CDR2 as LQKENI. The length of the CDR3 is 16 residues. CDR3: CASSATTRTLGNTIYF. The CDR3 region has the DNA TGTGCCAGCTCAGCCACCACCAGGACATTGGGAAACACCATATATTTT.

The chain employs TRBV9 and TRBJ1-2; D unresolved. The CDR3 has 13 amino acids. Trimming cost V 4 bases and J 2 bases, with 9 bases left between them. In germline, CDR1 is SGDLS, CDR2 YYNGEE. CDR3: CASSHGENYGYTF. As DNA, the CDR3 is TGTGCCAGCAGCCACGGGGAAAACTATGGCTACACCTTC.

V usage is TRBV5-4 and J usage is TRBJ1-1; no reliable D call. CDR1 and CDR2 (germline): SGHNT, YYREEE (reference sequence). The CDR3 consists of 13 residues. V lost 2 bases to trimming and J lost 1 base, with 6 bases between them. CDR3 in DNA: TGTGCCAGCAGCTTTCACGGGAACACTGAAGCTTTCTTT. Translation: CASSFHGNTEAFF.

J is TRBJ1-3 and V is TRBV7-2; D ambiguous. From germline, CDR1 is SGHTA and CDR2 FQGNSA. V was clipped by 8 bases and J by 0 bases, with 8 bases between them. The CDR3 has 13 residues. The CDR3 DNA is TGTGCCAGCTATTTAAACTCTGGAAACACCATATATTTT. Encoded protein: CASYLNSGNTIYF.